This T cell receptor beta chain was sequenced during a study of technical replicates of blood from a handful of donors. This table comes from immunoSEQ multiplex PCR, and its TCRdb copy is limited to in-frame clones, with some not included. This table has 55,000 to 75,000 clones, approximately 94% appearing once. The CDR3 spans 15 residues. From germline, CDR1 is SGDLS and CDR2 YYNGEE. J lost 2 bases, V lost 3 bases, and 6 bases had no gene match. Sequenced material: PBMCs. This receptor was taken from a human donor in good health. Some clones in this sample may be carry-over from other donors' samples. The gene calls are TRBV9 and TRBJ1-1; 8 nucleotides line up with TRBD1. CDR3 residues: CASSARTGTNTEAFF. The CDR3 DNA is TGTGCCAGCAGCGCCCGGACAGGGACTAACACTGAAGCTTTCTTT.